Presented here are 32 T cell receptor beta chains from one specimen sequenced in a study of early T cells in non-severe SARS-CoV-2 infection. In TCRdb, the 5' RACE reads were re-called with MiXCR into one record per CDR3 protein. The sample includes tens of thousands of distinct CDR3 sequences, 13% of them seen just once. Sequencing was performed on whole blood. The source is an adult who was a healthcare worker with PCR-confirmed SARS-CoV-2 infection or an uninfected control (not recorded which).

This clonotype was seen ten or more times. The rearrangement joins TRBV4-3 to TRBJ2-1; D perhaps matches TRBD1 (6 bases). V lost 2 bases to trimming and J lost 5 bases, with 13 bases between them. The CDR3 runs to 15 residues. The germline gives CDR1 LGHNA, CDR2 YSLEER. The CDR3 is CASSQQGSGDNEQFF. CDR3 in DNA: TGCGCCAGCAGCCAACAGGGGTCAGGGGACAATGAGCAGTTCTTC.

This clonotype was recorded at least ten times. The rearrangement uses TRBV6-6 and TRBJ2-7; TRBD1 aligns across 7 bases. The V gene end was trimmed by 4 bases and the J gene end by 3 bases; junction bases not matched to a gene: 6. Germline V gene data show CDR1 as MNHNY and CDR2 as SVGAGI (reference sequence). This CDR3 contains 14 residues. The CDR3 spells CASSSGTAFYEQYF. The CDR3 DNA is TGTGCCAGCAGTTCAGGGACAGCCTTCTACGAGCAGTACTTC.

In this sample, this clonotype turned up many times. The rearrangement uses TRBV6-2 or TRBV6-3 and TRBJ1-1, with D perhaps matching TRBD1 (6 bases). V lost 2 bases to trimming and J lost 2 bases, with 9 bases between them. Per germline, CDR1 MNHEY and CDR2 SVGEGT. The CDR3 covers 14 residues. The DNA of the CDR3 is TGTGCCAGCAGTTACCCAGGGGAAAACACTGAAGCTTTCTTT. Protein product: CASSYPGENTEAFF.

This clonotype occurred a few times. The V and J genes are TRBV6-6 and TRBJ1-6; the match to TRBD1 covers 8 bases. CDR3 length: 15 amino acids. Germline assignment: CDR1 MNHNY and CDR2 SVGAGI (reference sequence). With V trimmed by 0 bases and J by 9 bases, 4 bases remained unmatched. For the CDR3, the DNA is TGTGCCAGCAGTTACTCGACAGGGGCAAGTTCACCCCTCCACTTT. Protein product: CASSYSTGASSPLHF.

This clonotype was seen a few times. The chain joins TRBV29-1 to TRBJ2-7, with D hard to call. In germline, CDR1 is SQVTM, CDR2 ANQGSEA. The germline V and J ends were trimmed by 3 bases and 0 bases, with 3 bases remaining between them. The CDR3 is made up of 11 amino acids. The CDR3 bases are TGCAGCGTTGAGACCTCCTACGAGCAGTACTTC. Its translation: CSVETSYEQYF.

The V gene is TRBV6-1, the J gene TRBJ2-3, with D possibly matching TRBD2 (5 bases). Trimming pared 6 bases from V and 4 bases from J, leaving 14 bases between. Looked up from germline, CDR1 is MNHNS and CDR2 is SASEGT. The CDR3 spans 14 residues. The CDR3 bases are TGTGCCAGCAGCGAAAGCGGTTCGCCAGATACGCAGTATTTT. Its protein is CASSESGSPDTQYF.

This clonotype was detected a few times. V and J are TRBV29-1 and TRBJ1-1, with TRBD1 as a possible D gene (6 bases). The CDR3 is 13 amino acids. Between the trimmed V and J ends, which lost 6 bases and 1 base, there was a span of 12 bases. The germline V gene encodes CDR1 SQVTM and CDR2 ANQGSEA. The CDR3 DNA is TGCAGCGTACAACAGGGAAAGAACACTGAAGCTTTCTTT. Protein: CSVQQGKNTEAFF.

This clonotype was seen a few times. The chain has TRBV15 and TRBJ2-5; no definite D call. CDR3 length: 15 amino acids. Germline V gene data show CDR1 as LNHNV and CDR2 as YYDKDF (reference sequence). The germline V and J ends were trimmed by 0 bases and 5 bases, with 13 bases remaining between them. CDR3 sequence: CATSRDGGDVETQYF. The DNA for the CDR3 is TGTGCCACCAGCAGAGATGGTGGAGACGTGGAGACCCAGTACTTC. Supplemented by reference TRBV15 and TRBJ2-5, the full variable domain reads DAMVIQNPRYQVTQFGKPVTLSCSQTLNHNVMYWYQQKSSQAPKLLFHYYDKDFNNEADTPDNFQSRRPNTSFCFLDIRSPGLGDTAMYLCATSRDGGDVETQYFGPGTRLLVL.

The rearrangement uses TRBV7-8 and TRBJ2-5; no firm D call. V shed 3 bases and J shed 7 bases, with 15 bases lying between them. The CDR3 is 14 residues long. From germline, CDR1 is SGHVS and CDR2 FQNEAQ. The CDR3 sequence is CASSFVVSVGTQYF. The CDR3, as DNA: TGTGCCAGCAGCTTTGTCGTTTCTGTGGGGACCCAGTACTTC.

The chain couples TRBV20-1 to TRBJ2-1, with 7 nucleotides matching TRBD1. V lost 5 bases and J lost 4; bases outside the gene matches: 11. Germline V gives CDR1 DFQATT, CDR2 SNEGSKA (reference sequence). The length of the CDR3 is 15 residues. In DNA, the CDR3 is TGCAGTGCTCATTATAGGGGCAGGGGGTACAATGAGCAGTTCTTC. Amino acid sequence: CSAHYRGRGYNEQFF.

V is TRBV27 and J is TRBJ2-7, with D possibly TRBD2 on 7 matching bases. CDR1 and CDR2 (germline): MNHEY, SMNVEV (reference sequence). V was shortened by 8 bases and J by 2 bases, with 19 bases between the two germline ends. The CDR3 runs 15 residues. The CDR3 here is CASRRSKGGPYEQYF. CDR3 coding DNA: TGTGCCAGCCGTCGTAGTAAGGGGGGGCCCTACGAGCAGTACTTC.

This clonotype was counted a few times. The chain recombines TRBV11-2 with TRBJ2-2; D is unresolved. V shed 2 bases and J shed 1 base, with 11 bases lying between them. The V gene's germline CDR1 is SGHAT and CDR2 FQNNGV. CDR3 length: 16 residues. The CDR3 region has the DNA TGTGCCAGCAGCTTAAACAGTCCCATGAACACCGGGGAGCTGTTTTTT. Translating it yields CASSLNSPMNTGELFF.

A few counts support this clonotype. The V and J genes are TRBV7-2 and TRBJ2-7; no definite D call. Germline CDR1 and CDR2: SGHTA and FQGNSA. V lost 1 base and J lost 7, with 8 bases in between. The CDR3 covers 12 residues. CDR3 nucleotides: TGTGCCAGCAGCTTAGGGACGAGGGAGCAGTACTTC. Encoded protein: CASSLGTREQYF. Combining the CDR3 with reference TRBV7-2 and TRBJ2-7 gives the whole variable domain GAGVSQSPSNKVTEKGKDVELRCDPISGHTALYWYRQSLGQGLEFLIYFQGNSAPDKSGLPSDRFSAERTGGSVSTLTIQRTQQEDSAVYLCASSLGTREQYFGPGTRLTVT.

This chain joins TRBV18 and TRBJ2-1; D unclear. In germline, CDR1 is KGHSH, CDR2 LQKENI. Trimming shortened V by 0 bases and J by 5 bases, and 17 bases separated the two germline ends. The CDR3 spans 17 residues. CDR3: CASSPPMIPAVHNEQFF. In DNA, the CDR3 is TGTGCCAGCTCACCACCGATGATACCAGCTGTGCACAATGAGCAGTTCTTC. Full variable domain (missing parts from reference TRBV18 and TRBJ2-1): NAGVMQNPRHLVRRRGQEARLRCSPMKGHSHVYWYRQLPEEGLKFMVYLQKENIIDESGMPKERFSAEFPKEGPSILRIQQVVRGDSAAYFCASSPPMIPAVHNEQFFGPGTRLTVL.

The chain couples TRBV29-1 to TRBJ2-1; possible D gene TRBD2, 6 bases. Germline CDR1 SQVTM, CDR2 ANQGSEA. The CDR3 covers 16 residues. V gave up 6 bases and J gave up 4 bases, with 22 bases separating them. The CDR3 DNA is TGCAGCGTACGACGTGTTAGCGGTATGATATACAATGAGCAGTTCTTC. The encoded protein is CSVRRVSGMIYNEQFF.

This clonotype was seen a handful of times. This sequence joins TRBV6-6 and TRBJ2-5; a weak D match, TRBD1 (5 bases). From germline, CDR1 is MNHNY and CDR2 SVGAGI (reference sequence). The CDR3 sequence is 13 residues long. Trimming took off 6 bases at V and 2 bases at J, with 10 bases between the two ends. The CDR3 DNA reads TGTGCCAGCAGCTACAGGCTGCAAGAGACCCAGTACTTC. Translated: CASSYRLQETQYF.

The chain couples TRBV7-2 to TRBJ2-5; 9 bases are a match to TRBD2. Trimming cost V 5 bases and J 5 bases; bases outside gene matches: 12. CDR3 length: 16 amino acids. Germline V gene sequence: CDR1 SGHTA, CDR2 FQGNSA. CDR3 bases: TGTGCCAGCAGCCGGATAGCGGGAGTAGGCTGGGAGACCCAGTACTTC. Its protein product is CASSRIAGVGWETQYF.

This clonotype occurred many times. The V call is TRBV29-1, the J call TRBJ2-7; D gene ambiguous. Germline CDR1 SQVTM, CDR2 ANQGSEA. CDR3 size: 14 residues. The V end was cut by 7 bases, the J end by 2 bases, with 18 bases between. CDR3 sequence reads: CSAAPAPTAYEQYF. The CDR3 DNA reads TGCAGCGCCGCTCCAGCCCCAACGGCCTACGAGCAGTACTTC.

This clonotype was recorded many times. The V and J genes are TRBV28 and TRBJ2-7; perhaps TRBD2 as D (9 bases). The length of the CDR3 is 19 residues. Germline lookup yields CDR1 MDHEN and CDR2 SYDVKM. Trimming took off 2 bases at V and 3 bases at J, with 26 bases between the two ends. Here the CDR3 reads CASSLGTGFLRLADYEQYF. In DNA, the CDR3 is TGTGCCAGCAGTTTAGGGACAGGTTTTTTACGACTAGCGGACTACGAGCAGTACTTC.

This chain connects TRBV5-1 to TRBJ2-7, with D uncertain. Germline V lookup: CDR1 SGHRS, CDR2 YFSETQ. The CDR3 length is 13 residues. The V gene lost 1 base and the J gene lost 2 bases, with 7 bases spanning the gap. In DNA, the CDR3 is TGCGCCAGCAGCTTGCTGGGGACCTACGAGCAGTACTTC. Residues: CASSLLGTYEQYF.

This clonotype came up many times. J is TRBJ2-1 and V is TRBV7-9; possibly TRBD1 or TRBD2 for D (5 bases each). CDR1 SEHNR and CDR2 FQNEAQ come from the germline V gene (reference sequence). The CDR3 totals 16 residues. V gave up 5 bases and J gave up 0 bases, with 14 bases separating them. The CDR3 DNA is TGTGCCAGCAGCCTCATGGGGGACGTCTCCTACAATGAGCAGTTCTTC. It translates to CASSLMGDVSYNEQFF.

Only a few counts were recorded for this clonotype. The rearrangement joins TRBV7-8 to TRBJ2-1; TRBD2 might be the D (6 bases). The germline V gene encodes CDR1 SGHVS and CDR2 FQNEAQ. CDR3 length: 15 amino acids. V shed 4 bases and J shed 7 bases, with 17 bases lying between them. The CDR3 protein is CASSSNRGRGNEQFF. CDR3 nucleotide sequence: TGTGCCAGCAGCTCTAATCGAGGCCGGGGGAATGAGCAGTTCTTC. Filled out from reference TRBV7-8 and TRBJ2-1, the complete variable domain reads GAGVSQSPRYKVAKRGQDVALRCDPISGHVSLFWYQQALGQGPEFLTYFQNEAQLDKSGLPSDRFFAERPEGSVSTLKIQRTQQEDSAVYLCASSSNRGRGNEQFFGPGTRLTVL.

This clonotype has at least ten counts. This sequence joins TRBV5-1 and TRBJ2-2; TRBD2 is a possible D gene (5 bases). Per germline, CDR1 SGHRS and CDR2 YFSETQ. This CDR3 has 14 residues. Trimming took off 1 base at V and 7 bases at J, with 11 bases between the two ends. The DNA of the CDR3 is TGCGCCAGCAGCTTGATCCGGGGAAGCGGGGAGCTGTTTTTT. The encoded protein is CASSLIRGSGELFF.

This clonotype appeared a few times. V and J are TRBV4-2 and TRBJ1-2; no reliable D call. Trimming removed 0 bases from V and 8 bases from J, with 13 bases in between. Per the germline V gene, CDR1 is LGHNA and CDR2 is YNFKEQ. The CDR3 covers 14 residues. DNA of the CDR3: TGTGCCAGCAGCCAAGACGGCACTTCTCGCGGCTACACCTTC. It is translated as CASSQDGTSRGYTF.

CDR3 sequence (DNA): TGTGCCAGCAGTTTTATCAGGGTAGGCGAGCAGTACTTC. Its protein product is CASSFIRVGEQYF. The J gene is TRBJ2-7, the V gene TRBV28, with D tentatively TRBD1 (5 bases). V was shortened by 3 bases and J by 6 bases, with 12 bases between the two germline ends. The CDR3 has 13 residues. Per germline, CDR1 MDHEN and CDR2 SYDVKM.

The chain employs TRBV29-1 and TRBJ1-2, with D possibly being TRBD1 (5 bases). The germline CDR1 and CDR2 sequences are SQVTM and ANQGSEA. V lost 7 bases and J 6 bases, leaving 9 bases between the germline ends. There are 10 residues in the CDR3. The CDR3 loop is CSGGADGYTF. For the CDR3, the DNA is TGCAGCGGTGGGGCGGATGGCTACACCTTC.

This clonotype has only a few counts. At one boundary the junction diverges from the germline segment, which might be a read error. This chain joins TRBV12-3 or TRBV12-4 and TRBJ2-7, with a tentative D call TRBD2 (6 bases). The CDR3 extends over 16 amino acids. CDR3 in amino acids: CASSLGRDFNTNWANF. The DNA of the CDR3 is TGTGCCAGCAGTTTAGGCCGGGACTTTAATACTAACTGGGCTAACTTC.

This chain connects TRBV5-1 to TRBJ1-2; no clear D. Deletions cut 2 bases from V and 2 bases from J, with 13 bases between. Germline-derived CDR1 and CDR2 are SGHRS and YFSETQ. The CDR3 contains 15 residues. In DNA form, the CDR3 reads TGCGCCAGCAGCTTTACGCCGGGGAGGAACTATGGCTACACCTTC. It is translated as CASSFTPGRNYGYTF.

This clonotype was seen a handful of times. The chain links TRBV24-1 to TRBJ2-5; a possible D gene is TRBD1 (6 bases). V was cut by 4 bases and J by 4 bases, with 15 bases left in between. Germline V gene sequence: CDR1 KGHDR, CDR2 SFDVKD. There are 15 residues in the CDR3. The CDR3 protein is CATSDRTGPGETQYF. The DNA of the CDR3 is TGTGCCACCAGTGACCGAACAGGGCCCGGAGAGACCCAGTACTTC.

This clonotype was detected only a few times. The chain uses TRBV28 and TRBJ1-5, with a possible D match to TRBD1 (6 bases). Trimming took off 6 bases at V and 6 bases at J, with 21 bases between the two ends. Germline assignment: CDR1 MDHEN and CDR2 SYDVKM. The CDR3 has 16 amino acids. CDR3 in DNA: TGTGCCAGCAGGGATGGGAAACAGGGAATTGGTCAGCCCCAGCATTTT. Protein: CASRDGKQGIGQPQHF. The whole variable domain, remainder taken from reference TRBV28 and TRBJ1-5, is DVKVTQSSRYLVKRTGEKVFLECVQDMDHENMFWYRQDPGLGLRLIYFSYDVKMKEKGDIPEGYSVSREKKERFSLILESASTNQTSMYLCASRDGKQGIGQPQHFGDGTRLSIL.

This clonotype appeared many times. This chain connects TRBV4-2 to TRBJ2-2; 7 bases fit TRBD2. The CDR3 sequence is 16 residues long. V dropped 4 bases and J dropped 4; count of bases not matched to a gene: 9. Germline lookup yields CDR1 LGHNA and CDR2 YNFKEQ. The CDR3 nucleotides read TGTGCCAGCAGCCTCATGGGAGCGGGACTCACCGGGGAGCTGTTTTTT. Translated: CASSLMGAGLTGELFF.

In this sample, this clonotype turned up a few times. The V call is TRBV11-3, the J call TRBJ2-1, with D perhaps assigned TRBD1 or TRBD2 (5 bases each). CDR3 length: 14 residues. The V gene's germline CDR1 is SGHNT and CDR2 YENEEA. V lost 5 bases and J 7 bases, leaving 15 bases between the germline ends. This CDR3 reads CASSLGPSWNEQFF. The CDR3, as DNA: TGTGCCAGCAGCCTGGGACCGTCGTGGAATGAGCAGTTCTTC.